This T cell receptor (beta chain) was identified during a study of shared clonotypes between healthy human individuals. Overall study results and limits: Larger estimated richness was generally recorded for naive subsets relative to memory subsets. A small donor pool kept down the genetic and exposure-history diversity that was represented.

On this clone: Its antigen is currently unknown.

Only in-frame clones appear in the TCRdb table, and some are missing; sequencing was by immunoSEQ multiplex PCR. The sample contains 2,100,000 or so clones, around 95% of which appear only once. CD45RA+ naive and CD45RA-negative memory subsets were separated from CD4+ cells. Sequencing was performed on naive CD4+ T cells sorted from blood. Subset defined: CD45RA+ positively selected. The receptor was derived from a man aged 18 to 30 in good health.

Here the CDR3 reads CASAAGSLTSYEQYF. CDR3 sequence (DNA): TGCGCCAGCGCCGCGGGCAGTCTTACCTCCTACGAGCAGTACTTC. The chain joins TRBV5-1 to TRBJ2-7; weak D call: TRBD2 (5 bases). Trimming shortened V by 7 bases and J by 0 bases, and 17 bases separated the two germline ends. This CDR3 is 15 amino acids long. Germline loops: CDR1 SGHRS, CDR2 YFSETQ. The entire variable domain, with the rest obtained from reference TRBV5-1 and TRBJ2-7, is as follows: KAGVTQTPRYLIKTRGQQVTLSCSPISGHRSVSWYQQTPGQGLQFLFEYFSETQRNKGNFPGRFSGRQFSNSRSEMNVSTLELGDSALYLCASAAGSLTSYEQYFGPGTRLTVT.